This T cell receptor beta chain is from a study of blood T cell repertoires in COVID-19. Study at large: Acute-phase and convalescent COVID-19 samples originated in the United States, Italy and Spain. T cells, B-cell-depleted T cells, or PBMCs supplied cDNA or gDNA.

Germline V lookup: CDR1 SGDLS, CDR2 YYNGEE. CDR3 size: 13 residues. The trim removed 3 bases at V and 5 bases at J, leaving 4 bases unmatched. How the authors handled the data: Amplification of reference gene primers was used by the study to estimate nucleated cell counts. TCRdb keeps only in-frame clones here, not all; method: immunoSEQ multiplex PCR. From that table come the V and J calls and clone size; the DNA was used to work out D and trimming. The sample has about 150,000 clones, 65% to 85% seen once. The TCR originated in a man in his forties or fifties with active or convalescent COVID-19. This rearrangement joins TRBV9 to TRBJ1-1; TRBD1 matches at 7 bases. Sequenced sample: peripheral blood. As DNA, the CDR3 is TGTGCCAGCAGCGCGGACAGGCTGACTGAAGCTTTCTTT. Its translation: CASSADRLTEAFF.